This record covers a single T cell receptor (beta chain). Its antigen is still unknown. The authors extracted RNA and reverse transcribed it into cDNA as the sequencing template. The protocol was immunoSEQ multiplex PCR, while the TCRdb copy is restricted to in-frame clones and leaves out a portion. The sample has about 150,000 clones; 50% to 65% are singletons. This entry is derived from a study of CD8+ T cells in alopecia areata. Turning to the study itself: Affected scalp percentage gauged treated patients' severity.

Findings of the study overall: TCR sharing was clearer in mice than between patients, perhaps partly owing to patient HLA diversity.

This CDR3 has 13 residues. From germline, CDR1 is SGHDT and CDR2 YYEEEE. The ends were cut back, 4 bases at V and 4 bases at J, with 11 bases in the middle. Indicated treatment: oral pan-JAK inhibitor, 5-10 mg twice daily. It was from alopecia areata patients that lesional scalp punch biopsies and peripheral blood were collected. This TCR was sampled from a human donor with alopecia areata. Sequences were derived from CD8+ T cells sorted from blood, sampled at week 4, from a patient treated with tofacitinib. V is TRBV5-6 and J is TRBJ1-2, with D possibly being TRBD1 (5 bases). The CDR3 region is CASSRGDRYGYTF. The CDR3 DNA is TGTGCCAGCAGCCGGGGCGACCGCTATGGCTACACCTTC.